A selection of T cell receptor beta chains follows, all from one sample in a study of blood T cell repertoires in COVID-19. This table comes from immunoSEQ multiplex PCR, and its TCRdb copy is limited to in-frame clones, with some not included. The data contain roughly 40,000 clones, roughly 80% of them singletons. The sequencing input was peripheral blood. The receptors were gathered from a human donor with acute or convalescent COVID-19. The donor label of this sample is uncertain. Both conserved end residues are part of each CDR3. The D gene is left open where the match is weak. A row's size may be missing; if present it is once, few, many or a size class.

abundance,v_gene,d_gene,j_gene,CDR3aa,CDR3nt
many,TRBV5-1,NA,TRBJ1-5,CASSLEGVGNQPQHF,TGCGCCAGCAGCTTGGAGGGGGTCGGCAATCAGCCCCAGCATTTT
NA,TRBV7-3,NA,TRBJ1-1,CASSSSTGSTEAFF,TGTGCCAGCAGCTCCAGTACAGGGAGCACTGAAGCTTTCTTT
NA,TRBV27,TRBD1,TRBJ1-2,CASSFEQGGYGYTF,TGTGCCAGCAGTTTCGAACAGGGGGGTTATGGCTACACCTTC
NA,TRBV18,NA,TRBJ2-1,CASSLNSGVSSYNEQFF,TGTGCCAGCTCACTCAACTCGGGGGTCAGCTCCTACAATGAGCAGTTCTTC
once,TRBV24-1,TRBD1,TRBJ2-2,CATSDPGTGNSGELFF,TGTGCCACCAGTGATCCCGGGACAGGGAATTCCGGGGAGCTGTTTTTT
NA,TRBV7-9,NA,TRBJ2-5,CASSLGLDKETQYF,TGTGCCAGCAGCTTAGGCCTAGATAAAGAGACCCAGTACTTC
once,TRBV6-1,NA,TRBJ2-7,CASSEAPGEQYF,TGTGCCAGCAGTGAAGCGCCGGGCGAGCAGTACTTC
NA,TRBV5-1,NA,TRBJ2-7,CASSPKDRSYEQYF,TGCGCCAGCAGCCCTAAGGACAGATCCTACGAGCAGTACTTC
NA,TRBV20-1,TRBD2,TRBJ2-2,CSASVRELLTGELFF,TGCAGTGCTAGTGTGCGGGAGCTTCTCACCGGGGAGCTGTTTTTT
once,TRBV4-2,TRBD2,TRBJ2-3,CASSQGGTSDSTDTQYF,TGTGCCAGCAGCCAAGGCGGGACTAGCGATAGCACAGATACGCAGTATTTT
NA,TRBV13,TRBD1,TRBJ2-7,CASTPGQADYEQYF,TGTGCCAGCACCCCGGGACAGGCGGACTACGAGCAGTACTTC
NA,TRBV29-1,NA,TRBJ2-1,CSVGDNYNEQFF,TGCAGCGTGGGGGACAACTACAATGAGCAGTTCTTC
NA,TRBV7-9,TRBD1,TRBJ1-5,CASSLGQGMMQPQHF,TGTGCCAGCAGCCTGGGACAGGGGATGATGCAGCCCCAGCATTTT
NA,TRBV10-3,TRBD2,TRBJ2-1,CAISERASGPNEQFF,TGTGCCATCAGCGAGAGGGCTAGCGGGCCCAATGAGCAGTTCTTC
NA,TRBV3-1/TRBV3-2,NA,TRBJ1-5,CASSQDNRVQPQHF,TGTGCCAGCAGCCAAGATAATAGAGTTCAGCCCCAGCATTTT
NA,TRBV5-1,TRBD2,TRBJ2-1,CASSFPLAGGLNEQFF,TGCGCCAGCAGCTTTCCGCTAGCGGGGGGGCTCAATGAGCAGTTCTTC